These 7 T cell receptor beta chains came from one sample sequenced in a study of T-cell memory formation after mild COVID-19. TCRdb processed the 5' RACE reads anew with MiXCR; each CDR3 protein has one entry. The repertoire holds hundreds of thousands of distinct CDR3 sequences, with around 28% as singletons. The material sequenced was PBMCs or a T cell subset sorted from them (not recorded which). The source is an adult woman who had mild COVID-19 (a few samples of this study predate the infection). Cell type and time point are not known.

The genes are TRBV7-7 and TRBJ2-2; 8 bases are shared with TRBD1. CDR1 and CDR2 (germline): SSHAT, FNYEAQ (reference sequence). This CDR3 region has 15 residues. Losses at the gene ends were 5 bases for V and 3 bases for J; bases not matched to a gene: 5. CDR3 sequence (DNA): TGTGCCAGCAGCAGGACAGGGTTTGACACCGGGGAGCTGTTTTTT. This sequence encodes CASSRTGFDTGELFF.

This clonotype was detected a few times. The chain has TRBV4-3 and TRBJ2-7, with D possibly being TRBD1 or TRBD2 (5 bases each). The V and J ends lost 1 base and 5 bases respectively, with 12 bases between them. Germline V gives CDR1 LGHNA, CDR2 YSLEER. The CDR3 runs 14 residues. The CDR3, as DNA: TGCGCCAGCAGCCAAGGAAGGGACGCGGACGAGCAGTACTTC. It specifies CASSQGRDADEQYF.

The chain couples TRBV9 to TRBJ1-2; the match to TRBD1 covers 9 bases. The germline V gene encodes CDR1 SGDLS and CDR2 YYNGEE. The CDR3 sequence is 15 residues long. Germline trimming cut 3 bases from V and 4 bases from J; bases unmatched to any gene: 7. The CDR3 sequence: CASSGGQGSSYGYTF. The CDR3 DNA is TGTGCCAGCAGCGGAGGACAGGGGTCCAGCTATGGCTACACCTTC.

This clonotype has only a few counts. This chain links TRBV4-1 with TRBJ2-1; 10 bases match TRBD1. CDR3 length: 17 residues. V shed 4 bases and J 6 bases; nucleotides not matched to a gene: 12. Germline V gene data show CDR1 as MGHRA and CDR2 as YSYEKL. The CDR3 nucleotides are TGCGCCAGCAGCCCAAGTGCCGGGGGGACAGGGGTCAATGAGCAGTTCTTC. It is translated as CASSPSAGGTGVNEQFF.

V and J are TRBV6-5 and TRBJ2-1, with TRBD1 matching over 10 bases. After removal of 6 bases from V and 5 bases from J, the junction contained 4 bases not matched to a gene. This CDR3 region has 14 residues. Germline V CDR1 and CDR2: MNHEY, SVGAGI. CDR3 bases: TGTGCCAGCAGCGGGACAGGGGCACACAATGAGCAGTTCTTC. Residues: CASSGTGAHNEQFF.

This clonotype was observed a few times. The chain recombines TRBV19 with TRBJ1-5; D remains unclear. This CDR3 is 15 amino acids long. CDR1 and CDR2 (germline): LNHDA, SQIVND (reference sequence). V was shortened by 7 bases and J by 4 bases, with 17 bases between the two germline ends. CDR3 in amino acids: CASTETVGNNQPQHF. The CDR3 DNA is TGTGCCAGTACCGAAACTGTGGGGAATAATCAGCCCCAGCATTTT.

The rearrangement links TRBV7-9 to TRBJ1-1; 7 nucleotides agree with TRBD1. Per the germline V gene, CDR1 is SEHNR and CDR2 is FQNEAQ (reference sequence). Losses at the gene ends were 5 bases for V and 1 base for J; bases not matched to a gene: 16. The CDR3 length is 18 residues. CDR3 amino acids: CASSPTAGQTTSNTEAFF. DNA of the CDR3: TGTGCCAGCAGCCCGACAGCGGGACAGACGACATCGAACACTGAAGCTTTCTTT.